The 7 T cell receptor beta chains presented below share a single source sample, sequenced in a study of blood T cell repertoires in COVID-19. Profiling relied on immunoSEQ multiplex PCR, and the TCRdb table lists in-frame clones only, not all of them. The sample lists 450,000 or so clones; 70% to 90% were seen once. Source material: peripheral blood. The receptors shown here come from a woman aged 40-49 years with COVID-19, enrolled during active disease.

In its sample, this clone was seen once. The chain couples TRBV18 to TRBJ1-1; D perhaps matches TRBD1 (5 bases). V lost 4 bases to trimming and J lost 2 bases, with 8 bases between them. CDR1 KGHSH and CDR2 LQKENI come from the germline V gene. The CDR3 is 13 amino acids. The CDR3: CASSRGANTEAFF. The CDR3 coding sequence is TGTGCCAGCTCACGTGGGGCTAACACTGAAGCTTTCTTT. Full variable domain (remainder filled in from reference TRBV18 and TRBJ1-1): NAGVMQNPRHLVRRRGQEARLRCSPMKGHSHVYWYRQLPEEGLKFMVYLQKENIIDESGMPKERFSAEFPKEGPSILRIQQVVRGDSAAYFCASSRGANTEAFFGQGTRLTVV.

The V call is TRBV7-2, the J call TRBJ2-6; the D is unclear. The CDR3 contains 17 residues. CDR1 is SGHTA, CDR2 FQGNSA, per germline. V lost 4 bases to trimming and J lost 0 bases, with 13 bases between them. The CDR3 is CASSSRSPFSGANVLTF. CDR3 DNA: TGTGCCAGCAGCTCAAGGAGCCCTTTCTCTGGGGCCAACGTCCTGACTTTC.

The chain has TRBV28 and TRBJ1-5, with 7 positions matching TRBD1. This CDR3 spans 15 amino acids. With V trimmed by 3 bases and J by 5 bases, 7 bases remained unmatched. CDR1 is MDHEN, CDR2 SYDVKM, per germline. DNA for the CDR3: TGTGCCAGCAGTTTTATCGACAGGGAGGATCAGCCCCAGCATTTT. Its protein product is CASSFIDREDQPQHF.

This chain uses TRBV10-3 with TRBJ2-7; 7 bases line up with TRBD2. Germline loops: CDR1 ENHRY, CDR2 SYGVKD. CDR3 length equals 15 residues. V lost 0 bases, J lost 6 bases, and 8 bases stayed unmatched. The CDR3 spells CAISESREGVGEQYF. The CDR3 DNA is TGTGCCATCAGTGAGTCTAGGGAGGGAGTTGGCGAGCAGTACTTC.

The gene calls are TRBV6-5 and TRBJ1-4, with D maybe TRBD1 (6 bases). Germline lookup yields CDR1 MNHEY and CDR2 SVGAGI. The CDR3 consists of 14 residues. V lost 4 bases and J 7 bases, leaving 13 bases between the germline ends. CDR3 region: CASSFTGIGEKLFF. The CDR3 region has the DNA TGTGCCAGCAGTTTTACAGGGATAGGTGAAAAACTGTTTTTT.

This chain links TRBV7-2 with TRBJ1-1; D is unresolved. Trimming took 6 bases from V and 1 from J, leaving 9 bases between them. Germline CDR1 reads SGHTA; CDR2 reads FQGNSA. The CDR3 is 13 amino acids. CDR3 amino acids: CASSFRQNTEAFF. Written as DNA, the CDR3 is TGTGCCAGCAGTTTCAGACAGAACACTGAAGCTTTCTTT.

The CDR3 bases are TGTGCCAGCAGTCCCGACAGGGGCGCCCACAATGAGCAGTTCTTC. Amino acid sequence: CASSPDRGAHNEQFF. The chain links TRBV7-3 to TRBJ2-1; TRBD1 aligns across 8 bases. CDR1 is SGHTA, CDR2 FQGTGA, per germline. Losses at the gene ends were 6 bases for V and 5 bases for J; bases not matched to a gene: 9. The CDR3 has 15 amino acids.